The present entry profiles one TCR beta chain with its context. Its specificity is unknown. The entry originates in a study of T-cell reconstitution after alpha-beta-depleted transplantation in children. Preparation of the TCRbeta library involved a method that used unique molecular identifiers. From the PCR reads, TCRdb called clonotypes with MiXCR, one entry per CDR3 protein. Among about a million distinct CDR3 sequences listed, less than 30% were seen once. Study-level results: For some patients, TCRbeta diversity was high at day 60 because of recipient T cells and thymic progenitors that survived. Fresh T-cell production supplied most of the T-cell counts and diversity seen one year after transplant. Reportedly, roughly two months post-transplant, alpha-beta T cells arose from several hundred expanded graft clones.

The CDR3 extends over 13 amino acids. Germline values: CDR1 LNHDA, CDR2 SQIVND (reference sequence). V shed 4 bases and J shed 0 bases, with 6 bases lying between them. This specimen was PBMCs, mostly from graft donor cells, taken 360 days after TCRalphabeta/CD19-depleted stem cell transplant. The sequence came from a boy less than two years old who had a stem cell transplant for SCID, so the T cells may come from the graft donor. The V call is TRBV19, the J call TRBJ2-5, with D hard to call. This chain's CDR3 is CASSSPYQETQYF. The CDR3 coding sequence is TGTGCCAGTAGTAGCCCGTACCAAGAGACCCAGTACTTC.